This TCR beta chain came from a study of beta chain features in type 1 diabetes listed by TCRdb under 2018. Study-wide context: Patients and healthy donors did not differ in mean age, gender distribution, total cell number or subset yield. A total of just under 110,000,000 sorted cells were examined across all samples, and RNA yield correlated strongly with the number of cells per subset. In the study, recently diagnosed type 1 diabetes patients and matched healthy donors were compared on the TCRB repertoires of their sorted circulating CD4+ T cell subsets. Regulatory and stem cell-like memory subsets were isolated from only 8 patients and 8 healthy donors, whereas naive and central memory subsets came from all 30 or so donors. Beyond this particular receptor, the publication reports: Because cDNA was sequenced instead of genomic DNA, highly expressing activated cells could be over-represented, though the groups showed no difference in activation or CD3 levels. Naive, central memory and regulatory TCRB repertoires appeared to be more similar among patients than among healthy donors. HLA sub-analyses involved small numbers of individuals, so any influence of HLA type on TCRB rearrangement remained unresolved. Fewer insertions and more nucleotide deletions at VDJ recombination sites were observed in patients with type 1 diabetes, implying thymic rearrangement abnormalities. PCR may preferentially amplify shorter templates, but because patient and control samples were amplified and corrected together, any resulting skew would affect both groups equally. Type 1 diabetes patients showed a moderate but significant shortening of TCRB CDR3 length in all four CD4+ subsets.

The entire amount of isolated RNA was reverse transcribed using the High Capacity cDNA Reverse Transcription Kit, so the sequenced TCRB transcripts were expressed ones. Deep immunoSEQ sequencing was applied to naive, central memory and regulatory T cell samples, giving an average of roughly 3.5 million total reads per sample. Sorted cells were lysed in RLT buffer and RNA was extracted with DNase-treated RNeasy Micro or Mini kits, depending on cell number. To prevent cross-contamination, every cell subset was processed on its own, while patient and healthy donor samples were processed together. The immunoSEQ multiplex PCR was used to amplify TCRB sequences from cDNA, generating 87-bp fragments that spanned the CDR3 region. Amplicons were sequenced on the Illumina HiSeq platform. The published analysis was carried out like this. PCR bias was corrected computationally using synthetic template baselines, and reads within Hamming distance 2 were collapsed, with unmergeable singletons discarded. By aligning reads against IMGT, V, D and J genes, CDR3 length, and insertions or deletions at six rearrangement sites were assigned. Within each subset, clonotype counts were normalized to the number of sorted cells before true diversity and Gini coefficients were calculated with the tcR R package. The overlap coefficient, calculated on TCRB nucleotide sequences, was used to measure repertoire sharing. Out-of-frame TCRB sequences from naive cells were analyzed as a proxy for the pre-selection repertoire. TCRdb re-hosts the immuneACCESS table, in-frame sequences only. Its copies lack some clones; in the studies checked, an unresolved V gene accounts for under half of them, and the cause for the rest is not known. The V and J calls and the clone size are those of that table, but D and trimming were determined from the DNA. This sample lists under 850,000 clones; about an eighth were detected once. 0.02% to 0.025% of the sample rests with the top ten.

A single peripheral blood draw of approximately 110 mL on average was collected from each donor into heparinised tubes. Naive, central memory, regulatory and stem cell-like memory CD4+ T cells were sorted on a BD FACSAria II using a panel including CD45RO, CCR7, CD25, CD127, CD95 and CD27. Every sorted population had a purity above 98%. PBMCs were isolated immediately by Lymphoprep density gradient centrifugation and stained directly without culture. To minimize batch effects, samples were stained and sorted in pairs, one healthy donor with one patient per experiment. V is pared back by 1 base and J by 6 bases, with 9 bases lying between the germline termini. The germline V gene (reference sequence) gives CDR1 as GTSNPN and CDR2 as SVGIG. The CDR3, cysteine through phenylalanine, is 12 amino acids long. Kept here is only the CDR3 DNA, which spans 36 bases and is read in frame from base 1. This clone was seen a few times. Its antigen specificity is not known. Base qualities are missing; no much larger clone stands one base away.

The chain uses TRBV30 and TRBJ1-2, with the identity of the D gene unclear. The material sequenced was naive CD4+ T cells from blood. The cell subset or site label, read with the paper, signifies: true naive CD4+ T cells. The source is a man aged 18-30 years with type 1 diabetes. The sequenced DNA: TGTGCCTGGAGTGGAGATCAGCATGGCTACACCTTC. Its protein product is CAWSGDQHGYTF.